The sequence of this TCR beta chain was determined in a study of blood T cell repertoires in COVID-19 (dated by TCRdb to between 2020 and 2021). About the investigation overall: Samples covering the acute and convalescent phases of COVID-19 were provided by collaborators in the United States, Italy and Spain. The repertoires were released in a freely available public database intended as a resource for research on the immune response to SARS-CoV-2. Sample metadata almost always included a de-identified subject ID, COVID-19 status, age in years and sex. The samples were drawn from the first 160 participants of the ongoing ImmuneRACE study and from some 1,300 subjects provided by 6 global collaborators. The material from the prospective study consisted of cDNA or gDNA derived from T cells, B-cell-depleted T cells, or PBMCs. Where HLA class I and class II types were available, the types were taken from metadata supplied by the sample provider, not from assay-based typing. Subjects who had been exposed to COVID-19, were actively infected with it, or had recovered from it provided the deeply sampled blood TCRbeta repertoires that made up the dataset. The investigation overall reported the following: Clinical and demographic metadata were provided uncurated, with the amount varying by source and participant.

Details on this clone: The antigen this receptor binds is unknown. No much larger clone exists at a distance of one base, and base qualities are not known.

The germline V gene supplies CDR1 SGHTA and CDR2 FQGTGA. V sheds 3 bases and J sheds 6 bases, leaving 13 bases between their ends. Its CDR3 holds 14 amino acids, cysteine through phenylalanine. The CDR3 DNA has 42 bases and is translated from base 1. Each collaborating institution followed its own protocols to collect whole blood in K2EDTA tubes. Collaborator samples were shipped for TCRbeta analysis as frozen whole blood, isolated PBMCs, or DNA extracted from either sample type. The immunoSEQ Assay, a bias-controlled multiplex PCR, was used to amplify TCRbeta CDR3 regions from genomic DNA. Processing in the source paper ran as follows. Within the assay, amplification of reference gene primers was used to estimate how many nucleated cells each sample contained. Sequence reads were collapsed and filtered to measure the absolute abundance of every unique TCRbeta CDR3 rearrangement. For each sample, productive Simpson clonality was calculated by taking the square root of Simpson's diversity index across productive rearrangements. In TCRdb, the immuneACCESS table is reduced to in-frame sequences with V and J assigned. These tables do not hold every clone; where another copy was compared, an unresolved V gene accounts for under half, and the others remain unexplained. D and trimming come from the DNA, and the V and J calls and clone size come from that table. This sample is represented by about 120,000 clones; approximately 90% of them were singletons. The ten largest clones add up to approximately 27% of the sample.

The sample comprised peripheral blood. The chain uses TRBV7-3 and TRBJ2-3; the best D guess is TRBD2, with 6 bases matching. This receptor was taken from a man between 65 and 85 years old with active or convalescent COVID-19. The CDR3 reads CASSFSGPHDTQYF. Here is the DNA: TGTGCCAGCAGCTTTAGCGGACCCCACGATACGCAGTATTTT.